This TCR beta chain emerged from a study of control samples from healthy donors and cancer patients. The data were produced by immunoSEQ multiplex PCR, yet TCRdb's version contains in-frame clones alone and is incomplete. Here the sample spans around 170,000 clones, 92% being singletons. The V gene end was trimmed by 3 bases and the J gene end by 1 base; junction bases not matched to a gene: 1. Germline loops: CDR1 SGHAT, CDR2 FQNNGV. This CDR3 is 14 amino acids long. This TCR came from a woman in her 30s in good health. Material: blood. This chain connects TRBV11-2 to TRBJ2-7; 9 bases are shared with TRBD2. CDR3 DNA: TGTGCCAGCAGCTTGACTAGCGGATCCTACGAGCAGTACTTC. This translates into CASSLTSGSYEQYF.